Listed below are T cell receptor beta chains from one sample, sequenced in a study of vaccination effects on CD4 cells after COVID-19. Profiling relied on immunoSEQ multiplex PCR, and the TCRdb table lists in-frame clones only, not all of them. The sample yields more than 60,000 clones, around 70% seen once. Their antigens are not known. Specimen: CD4+ T cells from PBMCs cultured without peptide, collected after COVID-19 vaccination. These receptors came from a human donor who received a COVID-19 vaccine. The CDR3 runs from the conserved cysteine through the conserved F or W. The D gene is left open where the match is weak. Size values are once, few and many counts, or a class for expanded clones, and some rows have none.

j_call: TRBJ1-6
clone_size: few
v_call: TRBV3-1/TRBV3-2
d_call: NA
cdr3_nt: TGTGCCAGCAGCCAAGGGACGGGGGACACCCTCCACTTT
cdr3_aa: CASSQGTGDTLHF

j_call: TRBJ2-2
clone_size: once
v_call: TRBV3-1/TRBV3-2
d_call: NA
cdr3_nt: TGTGCCAGCAGCCAGCCCCAGGGTGCCGGGGAGCTGTTTTTT
cdr3_aa: CASSQPQGAGELFF

j_call: TRBJ2-3
clone_size: NA
v_call: TRBV28
d_call: NA
cdr3_nt: TGTGCCAGCAGTCCGGCGGGGACAGCCACAGATACGCAGTATTTT
cdr3_aa: CASSPAGTATDTQYF

j_call: TRBJ2-5
clone_size: NA
v_call: TRBV5-1
d_call: NA
cdr3_nt: TGCGCCAGCAGCTTGGCCCCGGTGCAGGGGGGGGAGACCCAGTACTTC
cdr3_aa: CASSLAPVQGGETQYF

j_call: TRBJ1-2
clone_size: NA
v_call: TRBV18
d_call: NA
cdr3_nt: TGTGCCAGCTCACCAAGGACGGCATCAGGCTACACCTTC
cdr3_aa: CASSPRTASGYTF

j_call: TRBJ1-1
clone_size: NA
v_call: TRBV29-1
d_call: NA
cdr3_nt: TGCAGCGTTGATGTGAACACTGAAGCTTTCTTT
cdr3_aa: CSVDVNTEAFF

j_call: TRBJ2-1
clone_size: NA
v_call: TRBV24-1
d_call: TRBD1
cdr3_nt: TGTGCCACCAGTGACAAAGGGACAGTTTACAATGAGCAGTTCTTC
cdr3_aa: CATSDKGTVYNEQFF

j_call: TRBJ2-5
clone_size: NA
v_call: TRBV27
d_call: NA
cdr3_nt: TGTGCCAGCAGCCGAGGGGGTTCTAGGGAGACCCAGTACTTC
cdr3_aa: CASSRGGSRETQYF

j_call: TRBJ1-2
clone_size: NA
v_call: TRBV6-5
d_call: NA
cdr3_nt: TGTGCCAGCAACCAGCCAGGGACGCCGGGGTGGACCTTC
cdr3_aa: CASNQPGTPGWTF

j_call: TRBJ2-4
clone_size: NA
v_call: TRBV12-5
d_call: NA
cdr3_nt: TGTGCTAGTGGTTTGGTACAGGACGGACGAGGGGTAGCCAAAAACATTCAGTACTTC
cdr3_aa: CASGLVQDGRGVAKNIQYF

j_call: TRBJ2-3
clone_size: NA
v_call: TRBV5-1
d_call: TRBD2
cdr3_nt: TGCGCCAGCAGCCCGGGACTAGCGGTGGGGGATACGCAGTATTTT
cdr3_aa: CASSPGLAVGDTQYF

j_call: TRBJ2-2
clone_size: NA
v_call: TRBV10-2
d_call: TRBD2
cdr3_nt: TGCGCCAGCAGTGGGCTAGCGGGGGCCGGAGGGGAGCTGTTTTTT
cdr3_aa: CASSGLAGAGGELFF

j_call: TRBJ1-2
clone_size: NA
v_call: TRBV27
d_call: NA
cdr3_nt: TGTGCCAGCAGTTTCGGGGGCTCCAACTATGGCTACACCTTC
cdr3_aa: CASSFGGSNYGYTF

j_call: TRBJ1-2
clone_size: NA
v_call: TRBV7-9
d_call: NA
cdr3_nt: TGTGCCAGCAGCTCAGGGCCTAGGGGACTCTACTATGGCTACACCTTC
cdr3_aa: CASSSGPRGLYYGYTF

j_call: TRBJ1-5
clone_size: NA
v_call: TRBV6-1
d_call: TRBD1
cdr3_nt: TGTGCCAGCAGTGAGGGGACAGGGGGACCCCTAGCCCAGCATTTT
cdr3_aa: CASSEGTGGPLAQHF

j_call: TRBJ2-2
clone_size: NA
v_call: TRBV24-1
d_call: TRBD2
cdr3_nt: TGTGCCACCGCTGTGGGTAGCGGGGGGGCCCACACCGGGGAGCTGTTTTTT
cdr3_aa: CATAVGSGGAHTGELFF

j_call: TRBJ2-5
clone_size: NA
v_call: TRBV5-5
d_call: NA
cdr3_nt: TGTGCCAGCAGCCCAGGGTCTGGGGCTTTATCCCAGTACTTC
cdr3_aa: CASSPGSGALSQYF

j_call: TRBJ1-4
clone_size: NA
v_call: TRBV24-1
d_call: NA
cdr3_nt: TGTGCCACCAGTGATGGGACGGCCTCCTCTAATGAAAAACTGTTTTTT
cdr3_aa: CATSDGTASSNEKLFF

j_call: TRBJ1-5
clone_size: NA
v_call: TRBV2
d_call: TRBD1
cdr3_nt: TGTGCCAGCAGTGCTGAAGACAGGGGAGGACGGCAGCCCCAGCATTTT
cdr3_aa: CASSAEDRGGRQPQHF

j_call: TRBJ2-5
clone_size: NA
v_call: TRBV4-3
d_call: TRBD2
cdr3_nt: TGCGCCAGCAGCCAAGGACTAGCTCAAGAGACCCAGTACTTC
cdr3_aa: CASSQGLAQETQYF

j_call: TRBJ2-3
clone_size: NA
v_call: TRBV19
d_call: NA
cdr3_nt: TGTGCCAGTACCCTGAGCCCAAGTGGCCCAGATACGCAGTATTTT
cdr3_aa: CASTLSPSGPDTQYF

j_call: TRBJ1-6
clone_size: NA
v_call: TRBV6-5
d_call: TRBD1
cdr3_nt: TGTGCCAGCTCCGGACAGGCTAATTCACCCCTCCACTTT
cdr3_aa: CASSGQANSPLHF

j_call: TRBJ2-3
clone_size: NA
v_call: TRBV5-1
d_call: NA
cdr3_nt: TGCGCCAGCAGCGTCCGGACAGTCCGGAGCACAGATACGCAGTATTTT
cdr3_aa: CASSVRTVRSTDTQYF

j_call: TRBJ1-5
clone_size: NA
v_call: TRBV28
d_call: NA
cdr3_nt: TGTGCCAGCAGTTTATGGGGGGAGGGTCAGCCCCAGCATTTT
cdr3_aa: CASSLWGEGQPQHF

j_call: TRBJ2-4
clone_size: NA
v_call: TRBV28
d_call: TRBD1
cdr3_nt: TGTGCCAGCAGCTCAGGACAGGTAGCCAAAAACATTCAGTACTTC
cdr3_aa: CASSSGQVAKNIQYF

j_call: TRBJ2-5
clone_size: NA
v_call: TRBV5-1
d_call: TRBD2
cdr3_nt: TGCGCCAGCAACTATGCGGGAGCGAGAGAGACCCAGTACTTC
cdr3_aa: CASNYAGARETQYF

j_call: TRBJ2-6
clone_size: NA
v_call: TRBV30
d_call: TRBD1
cdr3_nt: TGTGCCTGGAGTGTGGTGAGGACAGGGAGCTCTGGGGCCAACGTCCTGACTTTC
cdr3_aa: CAWSVVRTGSSGANVLTF

j_call: TRBJ2-2
clone_size: once
v_call: TRBV7-2
d_call: TRBD2
cdr3_nt: TGTGCCAGCGGGGAGGGGAGCGGGGGGAACACCGGGGAGCTGTTTTTT
cdr3_aa: CASGEGSGGNTGELFF

j_call: TRBJ2-3
clone_size: NA
v_call: TRBV20-1
d_call: NA
cdr3_nt: TGCAGTGCTAGACTGGAAGATACGCAGTATTTT
cdr3_aa: CSARLEDTQYF

j_call: TRBJ1-2
clone_size: NA
v_call: TRBV2
d_call: NA
cdr3_nt: TGTGCCAGAAAGCCACCCGCCAGCTATGGCTACACCTTC
cdr3_aa: CARKPPASYGYTF

j_call: TRBJ2-5
clone_size: once
v_call: TRBV14
d_call: NA
cdr3_nt: TGTGCCAGCAGCCAAGTGGTCGTGGAGACCCAGTACTTC
cdr3_aa: CASSQVVVETQYF

j_call: TRBJ2-5
clone_size: NA
v_call: TRBV7-6
d_call: TRBD1
cdr3_nt: TGTGCCAGCAGCTTAGTGCAGGGACAGCGGCAAGAGACCCAGTACTTC
cdr3_aa: CASSLVQGQRQETQYF

j_call: TRBJ2-5
clone_size: NA
v_call: TRBV6-5
d_call: TRBD1
cdr3_nt: TGTGCCAGCAGTCAAACAGGGGCTCAGACCCAGTACTTC
cdr3_aa: CASSQTGAQTQYF

j_call: TRBJ2-5
clone_size: NA
v_call: TRBV19
d_call: TRBD2
cdr3_nt: TGTGCCAGTAAGAGGACTAGCGGGGGGCCCTACCAAGAGACCCAGTACTTC
cdr3_aa: CASKRTSGGPYQETQYF

j_call: TRBJ2-1
clone_size: NA
v_call: TRBV10-1
d_call: TRBD1
cdr3_nt: TGCGCCAGCAGTGGCCCCGGGACAGGGTTTGATGAGCAGTTCTTC
cdr3_aa: CASSGPGTGFDEQFF

j_call: TRBJ1-2
clone_size: NA
v_call: TRBV12-3/TRBV12-4
d_call: NA
cdr3_nt: TGTGCCAGGGGGGGGAGAGGGAACGGCTACACCTTC
cdr3_aa: CARGGRGNGYTF

j_call: TRBJ1-5
clone_size: NA
v_call: TRBV29-1
d_call: NA
cdr3_nt: TGCAGCGTTTCAGGGGGCAATCAGCCCCAGCATTTT
cdr3_aa: CSVSGGNQPQHF

j_call: TRBJ2-3
clone_size: once
v_call: TRBV6-1
d_call: NA
cdr3_nt: TGTGCCAGCAGTGAAAATCAAGATACGCAGTATTTT
cdr3_aa: CASSENQDTQYF

j_call: TRBJ1-6
clone_size: few
v_call: TRBV5-1
d_call: TRBD1
cdr3_nt: TGCGCCAGCAGCCAGACCGGGACAGGGGGTAATTCACCCCTCCACTTT
cdr3_aa: CASSQTGTGGNSPLHF

j_call: TRBJ1-2
clone_size: few
v_call: TRBV28
d_call: NA
cdr3_nt: TGTGCCAGCAGTTGGGGCGGCTATGGCTACACCTTC
cdr3_aa: CASSWGGYGYTF

j_call: TRBJ1-3
clone_size: NA
v_call: TRBV14
d_call: NA
cdr3_nt: TGTGCCAGCAGCCAAGATATAGGGAGAATTGGAAACACCATATATTTT
cdr3_aa: CASSQDIGRIGNTIYF

j_call: TRBJ1-1
clone_size: NA
v_call: TRBV5-1
d_call: NA
cdr3_nt: TGCGCCAGCAGCCCCGGCGGAGTTACTGGGACCCCTTTGAACACTGAAGCTTTCTTT
cdr3_aa: CASSPGGVTGTPLNTEAFF

j_call: TRBJ1-5
clone_size: NA
v_call: TRBV10-3
d_call: NA
cdr3_nt: TGTGCCATCAGTGAGGGGGATCAGCCCCAGCATTTT
cdr3_aa: CAISEGDQPQHF

j_call: TRBJ2-2
clone_size: NA
v_call: TRBV2
d_call: TRBD2
cdr3_nt: TGTGCCAGCAGTGAAATTGCGGGGGGGCGGTCCGGGGAGCTGTTTTTT
cdr3_aa: CASSEIAGGRSGELFF

j_call: TRBJ1-1
clone_size: NA
v_call: TRBV28
d_call: NA
cdr3_nt: TGTGCCAGCAGTTTGGGGCAGGGAAGGGTGTACACTGAAGCTTTCTTT
cdr3_aa: CASSLGQGRVYTEAFF

j_call: TRBJ1-2
clone_size: NA
v_call: TRBV11-2
d_call: TRBD1
cdr3_nt: TGTGCCAGCAGCTTCTCCGGGACAGTAGATATGGGCTACACCTTC
cdr3_aa: CASSFSGTVDMGYTF

j_call: TRBJ1-1
clone_size: NA
v_call: TRBV19
d_call: TRBD1
cdr3_nt: TGTGCCAGTACCCCCGGGACAGACATGAACACTGAAGCTTTCTTT
cdr3_aa: CASTPGTDMNTEAFF

j_call: TRBJ2-2
clone_size: NA
v_call: TRBV3-1/TRBV3-2
d_call: NA
cdr3_nt: TGTGCCAGCAGCCAGGCAGGGTCTACCGGGGAGCTGTTTTTT
cdr3_aa: CASSQAGSTGELFF

j_call: TRBJ2-3
clone_size: NA
v_call: TRBV6-5
d_call: TRBD1
cdr3_nt: TGTGCCAGCAGTTACTCCTCGACAGGGGGCACAGATACGCAGTATTTT
cdr3_aa: CASSYSSTGGTDTQYF